This T cell receptor beta chain came from a study of a mutant IDH1 vaccine in newly diagnosed glioma. About the study: In some groups vaccination began 4-6 weeks post-radiotherapy; others received it with temozolomide.

Study results and caveats: Pseudoprogression appeared unlinked to shifts in leading peripheral T cell clonotypes.

To note about this clone: Its target is not known.

Described time point: week 5, during vaccination. It was 300 ug of mutant IDH1 20-mer peptide that made up each vaccine dose, given with topical imiquimod. CDR1 and CDR2 (germline): SGHTA, FQGNSA. Trimming stripped 0 bases from V and 0 bases from J, with 11 bases between. CDR3 length: 16 amino acids. Generated by immunoSEQ multiplex PCR, the TCRdb table keeps only in-frame clones and is missing some. The sample shows some 51,000 clones, just under 80% of them seen only once. This material consisted of PBMCs, taken from a glioma patient whose treatment included an IDH1 peptide vaccine. The chain combines TRBV7-2 with TRBJ1-1; no firm D call. This sequence was found in a man in his fifties or sixties with glioma. Here the CDR3 reads CASSLAAGLLNTEAFF. CDR3 nucleotide sequence: TGTGCCAGCAGCTTAGCGGCAGGACTATTGAACACTGAAGCTTTCTTT.